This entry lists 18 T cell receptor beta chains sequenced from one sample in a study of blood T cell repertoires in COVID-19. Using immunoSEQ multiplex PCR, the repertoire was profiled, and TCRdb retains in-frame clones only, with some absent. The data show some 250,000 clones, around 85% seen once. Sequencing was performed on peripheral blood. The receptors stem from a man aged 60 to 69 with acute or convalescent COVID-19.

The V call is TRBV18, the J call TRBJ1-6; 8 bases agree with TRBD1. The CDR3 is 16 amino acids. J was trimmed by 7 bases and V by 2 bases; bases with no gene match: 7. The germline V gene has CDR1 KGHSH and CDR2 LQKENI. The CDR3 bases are TGTGCCAGCTCACCAGCCCAGGGGGCCGGGAATTCACCCCTCCACTTT. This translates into CASSPAQGAGNSPLHF.

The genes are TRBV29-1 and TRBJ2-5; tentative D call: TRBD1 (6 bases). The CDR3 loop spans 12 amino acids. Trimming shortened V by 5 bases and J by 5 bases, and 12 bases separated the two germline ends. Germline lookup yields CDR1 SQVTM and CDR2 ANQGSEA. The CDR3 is CSVSHRAETQYF. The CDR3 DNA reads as TGCAGCGTTTCGCACAGGGCGGAGACCCAGTACTTC.

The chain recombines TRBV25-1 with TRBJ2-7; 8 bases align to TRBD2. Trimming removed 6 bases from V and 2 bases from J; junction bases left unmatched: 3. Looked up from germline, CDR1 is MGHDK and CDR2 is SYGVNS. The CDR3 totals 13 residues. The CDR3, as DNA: TGTGCCAGCAGCGAGGGACTAGCCTACGAGCAGTACTTC. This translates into CASSEGLAYEQYF.

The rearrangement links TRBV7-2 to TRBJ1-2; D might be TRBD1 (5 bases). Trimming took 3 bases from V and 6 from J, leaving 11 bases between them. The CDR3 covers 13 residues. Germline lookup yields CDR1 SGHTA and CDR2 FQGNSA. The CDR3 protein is CASSLGPWDGYTF. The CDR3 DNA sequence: TGTGCCAGCAGCTTGGGGCCCTGGGATGGCTACACCTTC.

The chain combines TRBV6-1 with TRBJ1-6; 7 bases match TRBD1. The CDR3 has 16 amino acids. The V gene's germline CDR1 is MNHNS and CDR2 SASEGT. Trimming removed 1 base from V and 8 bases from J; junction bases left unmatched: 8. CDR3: CASSEVEGQGDSPLHF. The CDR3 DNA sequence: TGTGCCAGCAGTGAAGTTGAAGGGCAGGGGGATTCACCCCTCCACTTT.

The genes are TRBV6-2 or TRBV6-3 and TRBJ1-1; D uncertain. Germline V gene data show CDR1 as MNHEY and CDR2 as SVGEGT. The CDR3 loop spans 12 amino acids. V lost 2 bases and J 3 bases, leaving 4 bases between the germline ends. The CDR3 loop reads CASSYVDTEAFF. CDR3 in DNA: TGTGCCAGCAGTTACGTAGACACTGAAGCTTTCTTT.

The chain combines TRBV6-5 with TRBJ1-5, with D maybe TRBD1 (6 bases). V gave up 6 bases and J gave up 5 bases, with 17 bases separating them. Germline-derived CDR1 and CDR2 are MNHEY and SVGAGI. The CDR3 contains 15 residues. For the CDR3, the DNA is TGTGCCAGCAGACAAATACAGGGAACCTATCAGCCCCAGCATTTT. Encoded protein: CASRQIQGTYQPQHF.

The CDR3 DNA is TGTGCCAGCAGTTTACCCAGGGTGAACACTGAAGCTTTCTTT. As protein: CASSLPRVNTEAFF. The chain joins TRBV28 to TRBJ1-1; D may be TRBD1 (5 bases). The CDR3 is 14 amino acids. Germline V gene data show CDR1 as MDHEN and CDR2 as SYDVKM. Trimming pared 2 bases from V and 0 bases from J, leaving 7 bases between.

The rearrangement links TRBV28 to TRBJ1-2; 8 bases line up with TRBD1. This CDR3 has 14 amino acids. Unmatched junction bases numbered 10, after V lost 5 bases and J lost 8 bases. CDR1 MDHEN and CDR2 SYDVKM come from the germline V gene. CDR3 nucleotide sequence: TGTGCCAGCAGTCCGGACAGGGAAAGTTTAGGCTACACCTTC. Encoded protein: CASSPDRESLGYTF.

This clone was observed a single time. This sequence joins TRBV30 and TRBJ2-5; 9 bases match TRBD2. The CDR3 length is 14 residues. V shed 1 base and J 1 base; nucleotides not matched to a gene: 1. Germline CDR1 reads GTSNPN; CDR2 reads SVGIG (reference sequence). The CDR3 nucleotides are TGTGCCTGGAGTGGACTAGCGGTCCAAGAGACCCAGTACTTC. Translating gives CAWSGLAVQETQYF.

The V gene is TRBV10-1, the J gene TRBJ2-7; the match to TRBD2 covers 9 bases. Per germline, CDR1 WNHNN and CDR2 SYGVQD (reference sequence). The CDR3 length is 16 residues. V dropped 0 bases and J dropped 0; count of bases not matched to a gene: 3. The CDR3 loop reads CASSESQREVSYEQYF. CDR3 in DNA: TGCGCCAGCAGTGAGTCTCAGCGGGAGGTCTCCTACGAGCAGTACTTC.

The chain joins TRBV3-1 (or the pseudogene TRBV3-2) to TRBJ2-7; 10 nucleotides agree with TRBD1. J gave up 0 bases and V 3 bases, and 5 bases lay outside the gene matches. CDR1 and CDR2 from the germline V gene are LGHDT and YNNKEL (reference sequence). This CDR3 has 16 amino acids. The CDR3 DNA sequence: TGTGCCAGCAGCCATCCGGGACAGGGGAGCTCCTACGAGCAGTACTTC. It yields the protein CASSHPGQGSSYEQYF.

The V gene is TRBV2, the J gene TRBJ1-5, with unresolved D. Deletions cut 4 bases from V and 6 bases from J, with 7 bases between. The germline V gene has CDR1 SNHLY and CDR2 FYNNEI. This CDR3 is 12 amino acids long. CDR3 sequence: CASSAFGQPQHF. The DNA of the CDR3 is TGTGCCAGCAGTGCGTTCGGTCAGCCCCAGCATTTT.

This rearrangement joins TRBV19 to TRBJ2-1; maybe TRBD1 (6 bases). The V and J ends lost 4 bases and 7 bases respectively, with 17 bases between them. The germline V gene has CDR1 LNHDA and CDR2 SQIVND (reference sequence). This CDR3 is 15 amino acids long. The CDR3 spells CASSTQGVRKNEQFF. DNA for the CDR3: TGTGCCAGTAGTACACAGGGAGTTCGAAAAAATGAGCAGTTCTTC.

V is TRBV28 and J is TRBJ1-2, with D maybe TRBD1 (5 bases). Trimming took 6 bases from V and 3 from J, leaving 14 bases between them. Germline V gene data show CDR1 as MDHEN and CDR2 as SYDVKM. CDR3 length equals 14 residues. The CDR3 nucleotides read TGTGCCAGCAGCGAACCGACAGCATACTATGGCTACACCTTC. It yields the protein CASSEPTAYYGYTF.

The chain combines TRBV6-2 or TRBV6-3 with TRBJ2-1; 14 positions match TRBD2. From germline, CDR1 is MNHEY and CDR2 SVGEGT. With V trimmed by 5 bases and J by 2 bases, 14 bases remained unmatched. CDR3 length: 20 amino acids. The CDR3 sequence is CASSGLMGLAGETAYNEQFF. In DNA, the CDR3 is TGTGCCAGCAGTGGACTCATGGGACTAGCGGGAGAAACGGCCTACAATGAGCAGTTCTTC.

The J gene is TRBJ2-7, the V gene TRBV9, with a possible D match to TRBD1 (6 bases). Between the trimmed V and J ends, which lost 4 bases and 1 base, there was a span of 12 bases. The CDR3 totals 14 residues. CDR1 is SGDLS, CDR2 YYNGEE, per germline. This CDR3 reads CASSTAGVSYEQYF. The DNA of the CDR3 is TGTGCCAGCAGCACCGCAGGGGTATCCTACGAGCAGTACTTC. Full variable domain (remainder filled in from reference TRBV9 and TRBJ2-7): DSGVTQTPKHLITATGQRVTLRCSPRSGDLSVYWYQQSLDQGLQFLIQYYNGEERAKGNILERFSAQQFPDLHSELNLSSLELGDSALYFCASSTAGVSYEQYFGPGTRLTVT.

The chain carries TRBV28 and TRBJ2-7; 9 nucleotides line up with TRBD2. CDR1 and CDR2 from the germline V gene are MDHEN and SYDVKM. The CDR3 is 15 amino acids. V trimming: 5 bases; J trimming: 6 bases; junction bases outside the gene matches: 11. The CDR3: CASSQNSGRSSEQYF. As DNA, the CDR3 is TGTGCCAGCAGTCAAAATAGCGGGAGATCATCCGAGCAGTACTTC.